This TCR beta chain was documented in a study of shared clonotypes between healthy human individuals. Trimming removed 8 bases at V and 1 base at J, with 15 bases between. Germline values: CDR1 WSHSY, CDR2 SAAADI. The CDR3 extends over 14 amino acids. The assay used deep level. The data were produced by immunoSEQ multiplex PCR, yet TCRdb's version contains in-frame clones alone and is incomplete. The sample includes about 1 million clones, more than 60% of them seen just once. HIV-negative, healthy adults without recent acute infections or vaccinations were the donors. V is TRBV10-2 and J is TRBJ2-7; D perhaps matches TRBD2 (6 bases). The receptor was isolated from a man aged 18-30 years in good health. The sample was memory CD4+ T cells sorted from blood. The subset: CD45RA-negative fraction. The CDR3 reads CASGPGTSSYEQYF. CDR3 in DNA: TGCGCCAGCGGACCCGGGACTTCTTCCTACGAGCAGTACTTC.